The rows below give T cell receptor beta chains drawn from one sample of a study of CD4+ T cells in melanoma. The method was immunoSEQ multiplex PCR; TCRdb's version includes in-frame clones alone and lacks a portion of them. The sample shows roughly 10,000 clones, roughly 60% of them seen only once. Source material: cells from a culture (not recorded whether cultured in vitro). The receptor source for this set is a human donor with melanoma. Each CDR3 is given with its conserved first and last residue. The D gene is left open where the match is weak. The listing skips clone size in some rows; elsewhere it reads once, few, many or a size class.

j_call: TRBJ1-3; clone_size: NA; d_call: NA; v_call: TRBV7-3; cdr3_aa: CASTRDVRSGNTIYF; cdr3_nt: TGTGCCAGCACCAGGGACGTTCGCTCTGGAAACACCATATATTTT
j_call: TRBJ1-2; clone_size: NA; d_call: NA; v_call: TRBV29-1; cdr3_aa: CSVEESGRGMLRTF; cdr3_nt: TGCAGCGTTGAAGAGTCGGGCCGGGGGATGTTGAGGACCTTC
j_call: TRBJ1-1; clone_size: NA; d_call: TRBD1; v_call: TRBV5-6; cdr3_aa: CASSLYWRTGTTEAFF; cdr3_nt: TGTGCCAGCAGCTTGTATTGGCGGACAGGGACCACTGAAGCTTTCTTT
j_call: TRBJ2-7; clone_size: NA; d_call: NA; v_call: TRBV20-1; cdr3_aa: CSARDYEQYF; cdr3_nt: TGCAGTGCTAGGGACTACGAGCAGTACTTC
j_call: TRBJ1-5; clone_size: NA; d_call: TRBD1; v_call: TRBV5-1; cdr3_aa: CASSTGQGNQPQHF; cdr3_nt: TGCGCCAGCAGCACGGGACAGGGAAATCAGCCCCAGCATTTT
j_call: TRBJ1-5; clone_size: once; d_call: NA; v_call: TRBV11-2; cdr3_aa: CASSFAGSNQPQHF; cdr3_nt: TGTGCCAGCAGCTTCGCGGGTAGCAATCAGCCCCAGCATTTT
j_call: TRBJ2-3; clone_size: NA; d_call: NA; v_call: TRBV7-3; cdr3_aa: CASSLSGGTDTQYF; cdr3_nt: TGTGCCAGCAGCTTATCGGGGGGCACAGATACGCAGTATTTT
j_call: TRBJ1-6; clone_size: few; d_call: NA; v_call: TRBV2; cdr3_aa: CASRDLTPLHF; cdr3_nt: TGTGCCAGCAGGGACCTTACACCCCTCCACTTT
j_call: TRBJ1-2; clone_size: NA; d_call: TRBD1; v_call: TRBV5-1; cdr3_aa: CASAKTGDRGYGYTF; cdr3_nt: TGCGCCAGCGCTAAGACCGGGGACAGGGGTTATGGCTACACCTTC
j_call: TRBJ2-5; clone_size: NA; d_call: NA; v_call: TRBV18; cdr3_aa: CASSQILQETQYF; cdr3_nt: TGTGCCAGCTCACAGATACTCCAAGAGACCCAGTACTTC
j_call: TRBJ1-3; clone_size: NA; d_call: NA; v_call: TRBV5-1; cdr3_aa: CASSLGPTGMGNTIYF; cdr3_nt: TGCGCCAGCAGCTTGGGCCCCACGGGGATGGGAAACACCATATATTTT
j_call: TRBJ1-4; clone_size: NA; d_call: NA; v_call: TRBV11-2; cdr3_aa: CASTINPPGAGEKLFF; cdr3_nt: TGTGCCAGCACCATAAACCCCCCGGGGGCTGGTGAAAAACTGTTTTTT
j_call: TRBJ1-4; clone_size: NA; d_call: NA; v_call: TRBV27; cdr3_aa: CASSSRRVGNEKLFF; cdr3_nt: TGTGCCAGCAGTTCCCGACGAGTAGGGAATGAAAAACTGTTTTTT
j_call: TRBJ1-3; clone_size: few; d_call: NA; v_call: TRBV7-2; cdr3_aa: CASSPTVGNTIYF; cdr3_nt: TGTGCCAGCAGCCCAACAGTTGGAAACACCATATATTTT
j_call: TRBJ1-2; clone_size: NA; d_call: TRBD1; v_call: TRBV4-1; cdr3_aa: CASSQLGGTGSGGNYGYTF; cdr3_nt: TGCGCCAGCAGCCAATTGGGGGGGACAGGGTCAGGGGGGAACTATGGCTACACCTTC
j_call: TRBJ2-7; clone_size: NA; d_call: NA; v_call: TRBV10-3; cdr3_aa: CAIRGDYEQYF; cdr3_nt: TGTGCCATCAGGGGGGACTACGAGCAGTACTTC
j_call: TRBJ1-5; clone_size: NA; d_call: NA; v_call: TRBV2; cdr3_aa: CASRRETVFNQPQHF; cdr3_nt: TGTGCCAGCAGGAGGGAGACAGTATTCAATCAGCCCCAGCATTTT